Below, 9 T cell receptor beta chains from the same sample are listed, as sequenced in a study of cytotoxic CD8 clonotypes in ibrutinib-treated CLL. Only in-frame clones appear in the TCRdb table, and some are missing; sequencing was by immunoSEQ multiplex PCR. The sample lists about 330,000 clones, under 70% occurring once. The sample was PBMCs, taken after 36 months of ibrutinib treatment. The receptors were sampled from a human donor with chronic lymphocytic leukemia.

This clone was detected only a few times. The V gene is TRBV19, the J gene TRBJ1-5; a possible D gene is TRBD1 (6 bases). Germline CDR1 is LNHDA and CDR2 is SQIVND (reference sequence). CDR3 length: 15 amino acids. Trimming left V 5 bases short and J 4 bases short, with 15 bases between. CDR3 loop: CASSRTTGLNQPQHF. As DNA, the CDR3 is TGTGCCAGTAGTCGGACGACAGGACTAAATCAGCCCCAGCATTTT.

The V and J genes are TRBV9 and TRBJ2-7; no definite D call. The CDR3 runs to 15 residues. Per germline, CDR1 SGDLS and CDR2 YYNGEE. Deletions cut 0 bases from V and 5 bases from J, with 15 bases between. The CDR3 sequence is CASSVEPGLLDEQYF. In DNA, the CDR3 is TGTGCCAGCAGCGTAGAACCGGGCCTGCTGGACGAGCAGTACTTC.

The chain uses TRBV6-4 and TRBJ2-2, with a possible D match to TRBD1 (5 bases). This CDR3 contains 14 residues. CDR1 and CDR2 from the germline V gene are MRHNA and SNTAGT. V gave up 6 bases and J gave up 4 bases, with 12 bases separating them. CDR3 bases: TGTGCCAGCAGAGCCGACAGAGTCACCGGGGAGCTGTTTTTT. Its protein is CASRADRVTGELFF.

This chain links TRBV5-1 with TRBJ2-7; 7 bases fit TRBD2. Trimming removed 4 bases from V and 2 bases from J; junction bases left unmatched: 12. There are 16 residues in the CDR3. Germline loops: CDR1 SGHRS, CDR2 YFSETQ. Here the CDR3 DNA reads TGCGCCAGCAGCCTCCGACTAAGCGGGGTAACCTACGAGCAGTACTTC. Translating gives CASSLRLSGVTYEQYF. Full variable domain (rest looked up from reference TRBV5-1 and TRBJ2-7): KAGVTQTPRYLIKTRGQQVTLSCSPISGHRSVSWYQQTPGQGLQFLFEYFSETQRNKGNFPGRFSGRQFSNSRSEMNVSTLELGDSALYLCASSLRLSGVTYEQYFGPGTRLTVT.

The chain uses TRBV29-1 and TRBJ1-2; TRBD1 agrees at 9 bases. Germline V gene data show CDR1 as SQVTM and CDR2 as ANQGSEA. The CDR3 contains 18 residues. V lost 4 bases to trimming and J lost 4 bases; unmatched junction nucleotides: 19. Here the CDR3 reads CSVVDLDGQGWFSYGYTF. In DNA form, the CDR3 reads TGCAGCGTTGTTGATTTAGACGGACAGGGGTGGTTTAGCTATGGCTACACCTTC.

This chain uses TRBV5-1 with TRBJ2-7, with 9 nucleotides matching TRBD1. The J segment lost 4 bases and the V segment lost 4 bases, leaving 12 bases of the junction unmatched. CDR1 is SGHRS and CDR2 is YFSETQ in the germline V gene. The CDR3 totals 16 residues. Here the CDR3 DNA reads TGCGCCAGCAGCGGGTTTCCGGGACAGGGTGTGTACGAGCAGTACTTC. Its protein is CASSGFPGQGVYEQYF.

The chain links TRBV2 to TRBJ1-2; D is unclear. The CDR3 spans 15 residues. V lost 2 bases to trimming and J lost 0 bases, with 10 bases between them. Germline CDR1 SNHLY, CDR2 FYNNEI. The CDR3, as DNA: TGTGCCAGCAGTGAACAGGCGGTTGCTAACTATGGCTACACCTTC. Translating it yields CASSEQAVANYGYTF.

The chain recombines TRBV11-2 with TRBJ1-6; 7 bases fit TRBD1. CDR3 length: 14 amino acids. In germline, CDR1 is SGHAT, CDR2 FQNNGV. V lost 2 bases to trimming and J lost 6 bases; unmatched junction nucleotides: 1. The CDR3: CASSLNRGNSPLHF. CDR3 DNA sequence: TGTGCCAGCAGCTTAAACAGGGGTAATTCACCCCTCCACTTT.

The J gene is TRBJ1-5, the V gene TRBV18; D ambiguous. Looked up from germline, CDR1 is KGHSH and CDR2 is LQKENI. V lost 2 bases and J 9 bases, leaving 14 bases between the germline ends. The CDR3 totals 14 residues. The CDR3 nucleotides read TGTGCCAGCTCACCAACGTCCGCGTTGTCGCCCCAGCATTTT. This translates into CASSPTSALSPQHF.